The 17 T cell receptor beta chains in this list originate from one sample, sequenced in a study of CD8+CD57+ T cells in acquired aplastic anemia. TCR beta VDJ and CDR3 profiles were obtained from a genomic DNA template. One entry per CDR3 protein results from TCRdb running MiXCR on the reads. The sample has about 160,000 distinct CDR3 sequences; about 70% are singletons. Patients selected for sequencing had displayed CD8+CD57+ cell expansion by flow cytometry. The sequenced sample was sorted CD4+, CD8+, or CD8+CD57+ T cells (not recorded which) from PBMCs. The origin of the receptors is a human donor with aplastic anemia.

The rearrangement joins TRBV7-2 to TRBJ2-7, with D perhaps matching TRBD2 (5 bases). CDR1 SGHTA and CDR2 FQGNSA come from the germline V gene. The CDR3 runs 13 residues. Trimming left V 3 bases short and J 3 bases short, with 9 bases between. CDR3 amino acids: CASSFGDYYEQYF. The CDR3 nucleotides read TGTGCCAGCAGCTTCGGGGATTACTACGAGCAGTACTTC.

This clonotype was picked up a small number of times. The chain uses TRBV5-1 and TRBJ1-6; 8 bases fit TRBD1. This CDR3 has 14 amino acids. V was pared by 0 bases and J by 8 bases, with 1 base of the junction left unmatched. From germline, CDR1 is SGHRS and CDR2 YFSETQ. CDR3 nucleotides: TGCGCCAGCAGCTTGGGGGGACAGGATTCACCCCTCCACTTT. The encoded protein is CASSLGGQDSPLHF.

This chain uses TRBV7-6 with TRBJ2-7; D is undetermined. Germline-derived CDR1 and CDR2 are SGHVS and FNYEAQ. The CDR3 is made up of 13 amino acids. Trimming shortened V by 5 bases and J by 3 bases, and 11 bases separated the two germline ends. The CDR3 spells CASSPSNYYEQYF. In DNA form, the CDR3 reads TGTGCCAGCAGCCCAAGCAATTACTACGAGCAGTACTTC.

This clonotype was recorded a few times. This rearrangement joins TRBV19 to TRBJ2-7, with 13 bases aligning to TRBD2. The CDR3 is 15 amino acids. The J segment lost 2 bases and the V segment lost 5 bases, leaving 3 bases of the junction unmatched. Germline CDR1 reads LNHDA; CDR2 reads SQIVND (reference sequence). CDR3: CASSVGTSGTYEQYF. The CDR3 DNA is TGTGCCAGTAGTGTGGGGACTAGCGGGACCTACGAGCAGTACTTC.

In its sample, this clonotype was seen a few times. The chain couples TRBV25-1 to TRBJ2-7; D perhaps matches TRBD2 (6 bases). The CDR3 runs to 15 residues. Looked up from germline, CDR1 is MGHDK and CDR2 is SYGVNS. V dropped 5 bases and J dropped 4 bases, with 18 bases sitting between them. The CDR3 bases are TGTGCCAGCAGTCCCCAAAGGGGAGGACTGTACGAGCAGTACTTC. Protein product: CASSPQRGGLYEQYF.

This clonotype has just one count. The CDR3 reads CATSRGRGGTDTQYF. The CDR3 DNA reads as TGTGCCACCAGCAGAGGTAGGGGCGGCACAGATACGCAGTATTTT. The rearrangement uses TRBV15 and TRBJ2-3, with D tentatively TRBD1 (5 bases). Trimming shortened V by 1 base and J by 1 base, and 9 bases separated the two germline ends. The V gene's germline CDR1 is LNHNV and CDR2 YYDKDF (reference sequence). This CDR3 is built from 15 residues.

The chain has TRBV29-1 and TRBJ1-1; 11 bases match TRBD1. Germline V gene data show CDR1 as SQVTM and CDR2 as ANQGSEA. The CDR3 sequence is 12 residues long. Unmatched junction bases numbered 4, after V lost 7 bases and J lost 6 bases. CDR3 coding DNA: TGCAGCGGGACAGGGGGCAATCCTGAAGCTTTCTTT. Its protein is CSGTGGNPEAFF.

The rearrangement links TRBV20-1 to TRBJ2-7; TRBD2 might be the D (6 bases). CDR1 and CDR2 from the germline V gene are DFQATT and SNEGSKA (reference sequence). The CDR3 spans 15 residues. The V gene lost 6 bases and the J gene lost 5 bases, with 23 bases spanning the gap. CDR3 loop: CSAPRVERATNEQYF. CDR3 DNA sequence: TGCAGTGCCCCCCGAGTGGAGCGGGCTACTAACGAGCAGTACTTC.

V usage is TRBV12-3 or TRBV12-4 and J usage is TRBJ2-7, with 9 bases matching TRBD1. The V and J ends lost 6 bases and 0 bases, in that order; junction bases with no gene match: 0. The CDR3 runs 13 residues. The CDR3 sequence is CASRDRGSYEQYF. The DNA of the CDR3 is TGTGCCAGCAGGGACAGGGGCTCCTACGAGCAGTACTTC.

The V and J genes are TRBV7-2 and TRBJ2-3; TRBD2 matches 7 bases. Germline V CDR1 and CDR2: SGHTA, FQGNSA. With 5 bases clipped from V and 1 base from J, the junction kept 9 bases outside the gene matches. This CDR3 spans 16 amino acids. CDR3 sequence: CASSQLWLAGTDTQYF. The CDR3 bases are TGTGCCAGCAGCCAACTTTGGCTAGCGGGCACAGATACGCAGTATTTT.

This clonotype has a single count. The chain joins TRBV7-3 to TRBJ2-6; tentative D call: TRBD1 (6 bases). CDR1 is SGHTA and CDR2 is FQGTGA in the germline V gene. Trimming shortened V by 8 bases and J by 3 bases, and 14 bases separated the two germline ends. The CDR3 is 15 residues long. CDR3 sequence reads: CASSPTGYGANVLTF. The CDR3 coding sequence is TGTGCCAGCTCCCCTACAGGGTATGGGGCCAACGTCCTGACTTTC.

This chain connects TRBV2 to TRBJ1-2; perhaps TRBD1 as D (5 bases). The CDR3 spans 15 residues. Germline values: CDR1 SNHLY, CDR2 FYNNEI. V was cut by 7 bases and J by 1 base, with 16 bases left in between. CDR3 sequence reads: CASMVAGTLNYGYTF. DNA for the CDR3: TGTGCCAGCATGGTGGCAGGGACGCTTAACTATGGCTACACCTTC.

The chain couples TRBV20-1 to TRBJ2-5, with TRBD2 as a possible D gene (6 bases). CDR3 length: 15 amino acids. V lost 3 bases and J lost 3, with 17 bases in between. Germline lookup yields CDR1 DFQATT and CDR2 SNEGSKA (reference sequence). CDR3 protein: CSARGAGAGKETQYF. The CDR3 bases are TGCAGTGCTAGGGGAGCGGGTGCGGGGAAAGAGACCCAGTACTTC.

The chain is built from TRBV9 and TRBJ2-5; D is ambiguous. CDR3 length equals 14 residues. V lost 0 bases and J 5 bases, leaving 11 bases between the germline ends. Germline CDR1 is SGDLS and CDR2 is YYNGEE. CDR3 sequence reads: CASSVGGVVETQYF. The DNA for the CDR3 is TGTGCCAGCAGCGTAGGAGGTGTTGTGGAGACCCAGTACTTC.

Details on this clonotype: Relative to the germline gene, one junction end is altered; a read error may explain this. The gene calls are TRBV24-1 and TRBJ1-6; 9 bases fit TRBD1. The CDR3 runs 18 residues. Germline loops: CDR1 KGHDR, CDR2 SFDVKD. The CDR3 DNA is TGTGCCAGCAGTCTTGGGGAAACCATCGGGACAGGGTTGATACACCTCCACTTT. Amino acid sequence: CASSLGETIGTGLIHLHF.

This clonotype was observed a few times. This chain uses TRBV15 with TRBJ1-2; a possible D gene is TRBD1 (6 bases). CDR3 length: 12 amino acids. V lost 10 bases and J 5 bases, leaving 14 bases between the germline ends. Germline CDR1 is LNHNV and CDR2 is YYDKDF (reference sequence). CDR3 amino acids: CASSPGEYGYTF. The CDR3 DNA reads TGTGCCAGCAGTCCAGGGGAATATGGCTACACCTTC.

The table lists this clonotype with a few counts. J is TRBJ2-7 and V is TRBV12-3 or TRBV12-4; TRBD1 might be the D (5 bases). The CDR3 has 15 amino acids. The ends were cut back, 6 bases at V and 4 bases at J, with 19 bases in the middle. CDR3 sequence (DNA): TGTGCCAGCAGCCCAGACCCGCAGGGCCTATACGAGCAGTACTTC. Translation gives CASSPDPQGLYEQYF.